This T cell receptor (beta chain) derives from a study of response to subunit inactivated influenza vaccine. TCRdb independently ran MiXCR on the RT-PCR reads; one entry per CDR3 protein. The sample contains hundreds of thousands of distinct CDR3 sequences, around 11% of which appear only once. Trimming took 2 bases from V and 4 from J; bases not matched to a gene: 13. The CDR3 runs to 18 residues. Looked up from germline, CDR1 is MNHEY and CDR2 is SVGEGT. The data also belong to a second study, concerning T cells expressing NK-cell markers. From that paper: 5'RACE template switching with UMIs produced the TCR beta cDNA.

This receptor was taken from a man aged 50-60 years who received an inactivated influenza vaccine. Source: PBMCs from blood, taken on the day of vaccination. This chain joins TRBV6-2 or TRBV6-3 and TRBJ1-2; TRBD1 matches 10 bases. CDR3 protein: CASSYVVGTGEIGYGYTF. The DNA for the CDR3 is TGTGCCAGCAGTTACGTCGTCGGGACAGGGGAAATCGGCTATGGCTACACCTTC.